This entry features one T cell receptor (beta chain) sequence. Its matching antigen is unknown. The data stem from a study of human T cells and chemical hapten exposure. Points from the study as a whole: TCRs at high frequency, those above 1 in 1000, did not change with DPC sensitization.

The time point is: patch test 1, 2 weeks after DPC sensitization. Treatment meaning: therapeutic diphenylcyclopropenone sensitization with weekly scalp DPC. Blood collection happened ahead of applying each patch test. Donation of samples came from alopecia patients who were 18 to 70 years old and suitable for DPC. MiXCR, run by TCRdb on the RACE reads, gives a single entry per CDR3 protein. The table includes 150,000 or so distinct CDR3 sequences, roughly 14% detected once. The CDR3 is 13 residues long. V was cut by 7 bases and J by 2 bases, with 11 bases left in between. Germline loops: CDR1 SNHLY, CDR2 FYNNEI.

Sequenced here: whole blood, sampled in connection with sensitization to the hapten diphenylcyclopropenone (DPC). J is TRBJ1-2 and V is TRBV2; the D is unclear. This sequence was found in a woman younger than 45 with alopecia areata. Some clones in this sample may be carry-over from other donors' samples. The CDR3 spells CASTLAMNYGYTF. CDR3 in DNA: TGTGCCAGCACCCTCGCAATGAACTATGGCTACACCTTC.